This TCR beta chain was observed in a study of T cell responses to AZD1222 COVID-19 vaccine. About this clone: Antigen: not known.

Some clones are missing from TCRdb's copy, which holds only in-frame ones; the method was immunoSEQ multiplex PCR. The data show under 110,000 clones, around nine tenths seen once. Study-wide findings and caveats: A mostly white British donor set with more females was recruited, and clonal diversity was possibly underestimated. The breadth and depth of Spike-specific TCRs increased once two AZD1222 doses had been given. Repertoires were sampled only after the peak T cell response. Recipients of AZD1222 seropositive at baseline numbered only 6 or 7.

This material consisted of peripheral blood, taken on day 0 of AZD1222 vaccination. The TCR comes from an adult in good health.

The CDR3 nucleotides read TGCGCCAGCAGGGGCGCGGTGAACACTGAAGCTTTCTTT. Translation: CASRGAVNTEAFF. The chain joins TRBV4-1 to TRBJ1-1; D gene uncertain. The germline gives CDR1 MGHRA, CDR2 YSYEKL. The germline V and J ends were trimmed by 6 bases and 0 bases, with 8 bases remaining between them. There are 13 residues in the CDR3.